Each of the 32 T cell receptor beta chains below was sequenced from the same sample in a study of shared clonotypes between healthy human individuals. TCRdb's table, derived via immunoSEQ multiplex PCR, lists solely in-frame clones and lacks some. The table lists 2 million to 3 million clones, around 90% of them singletons. Specimen: naive CD4+ T cells sorted from blood. Documented subset: CD45RA+ positively selected. Every receptor here comes from a man aged 18 to 35 in good health.

V is TRBV7-2 and J is TRBJ2-7, with 7 bases lining up with TRBD1. CDR1 and CDR2 (germline): SGHTA, FQGNSA. Trimming cost V 4 bases and J 2 bases; bases outside gene matches: 8. CDR3 length: 15 residues. Here the CDR3 reads CASSSNPGQPYEQYF. The CDR3 nucleotides are TGTGCCAGCAGCTCGAACCCGGGACAGCCCTACGAGCAGTACTTC.

The chain employs TRBV2 and TRBJ2-7, with unresolved D. In germline, CDR1 is SNHLY, CDR2 FYNNEI. Trimming shortened V by 7 bases and J by 6 bases, and 10 bases separated the two germline ends. The CDR3 covers 11 residues. The CDR3 here is CASTQIGEQYF. CDR3 in DNA: TGTGCCAGCACGCAGATTGGCGAGCAGTACTTC. The complete variable domain, with remaining parts taken from reference TRBV2 and TRBJ2-7, reads EPEVTQTPSHQVTQMGQEVILRCVPISNHLYFYWYRQILGQKVEFLVSFYNNEISEKSEIFDDQFSVERPDGSNFTLKIRSTKLEDSAMYFCASTQIGEQYFGPGTRLTVT.

The V and J genes are TRBV18 and TRBJ1-1; maybe TRBD1 (5 bases). From germline, CDR1 is KGHSH and CDR2 LQKENI. The V and J ends lost 6 bases and 0 bases respectively, with 14 bases between them. The CDR3 has 15 residues. DNA for the CDR3: TGTGCCAGCTCTATACAGGTTAGAGTGAACACTGAAGCTTTCTTT. This gives the protein CASSIQVRVNTEAFF.

A single count supports this clone. The chain has TRBV9 and TRBJ2-4; possibly TRBD1 for D (6 bases). V was trimmed by 3 bases and J by 1 base, leaving 11 bases between them. CDR1 is SGDLS and CDR2 is YYNGEE in the germline V gene. The CDR3 is 15 amino acids. DNA for the CDR3: TGTGCCAGCAGCGCTTCAACAGGGGCCAAAAACATTCAGTACTTC. This codes for CASSASTGAKNIQYF.

This chain links TRBV10-3 with TRBJ2-2; possibly TRBD1 for D (5 bases). In germline, CDR1 is ENHRY, CDR2 SYGVKD. The CDR3 runs 17 residues. V was cut by 1 base and J by 6 bases, with 18 bases left in between. CDR3 protein: CAISEFSPGLGSGELFF. The CDR3 region has the DNA TGTGCCATCAGTGAGTTCTCCCCAGGGTTGGGGTCCGGGGAGCTGTTTTTT.

The chain is built from TRBV28 and TRBJ1-2; 7 bases match TRBD1. This CDR3 spans 18 amino acids. The trim removed 6 bases at V and 2 bases at J, leaving 18 bases unmatched. Germline V CDR1 and CDR2: MDHEN, SYDVKM. CDR3 region: CASSRNKGASRRNYGYTF. The DNA of the CDR3 is TGTGCCAGCAGCCGCAATAAGGGGGCCTCAAGACGAAACTATGGCTACACCTTC.

The rearrangement joins TRBV6-1 to TRBJ2-3; 11 bases fit TRBD1. Germline lookup yields CDR1 MNHNS and CDR2 SASEGT. Unmatched junction bases numbered 6, after V lost 7 bases and J lost 3 bases. This CDR3 spans 15 amino acids. The CDR3 sequence is CASTGQGATTDTQYF. The CDR3 coding sequence is TGTGCCAGCACAGGACAGGGGGCTACTACAGATACGCAGTATTTT.

This chain joins TRBV7-9 and TRBJ1-2; D is uncertain. The germline CDR1 and CDR2 sequences are SEHNR and FQNEAQ (reference sequence). This CDR3 spans 14 amino acids. V was clipped by 6 bases and J by 8 bases, with 19 bases between them. CDR3 nucleotide sequence: TGTGCCAGCAGTGCGGCGGGAGGAGCTAGAGGCTACACCTTC. This gives the protein CASSAAGGARGYTF.

The sample holds one count of this clone. The chain employs TRBV18 and TRBJ2-3; 12 bases match TRBD2. V dropped 5 bases and J dropped 6; count of bases not matched to a gene: 9. The CDR3 has 16 residues. In germline, CDR1 is KGHSH, CDR2 LQKENI. The chain's CDR3 is CASSKPLAGGQDTQYF. The CDR3 DNA is TGTGCCAGCTCAAAACCCCTAGCGGGGGGGCAGGATACGCAGTATTTT. Based on the CDR3 plus reference TRBV18 and TRBJ2-3, the full variable domain is NAGVMQNPRHLVRRRGQEARLRCSPMKGHSHVYWYRQLPEEGLKFMVYLQKENIIDESGMPKERFSAEFPKEGPSILRIQQVVRGDSAAYFCASSKPLAGGQDTQYFGPGTRLTVL.

This clone was detected once. The chain employs TRBV6-5 and TRBJ2-7; perhaps TRBD2 as D (5 bases). The germline V and J ends were trimmed by 5 bases and 6 bases, with 17 bases remaining between them. The CDR3 has 14 amino acids. CDR1 is MNHEY and CDR2 is SVGAGI in the germline V gene. The CDR3 sequence: CASSRRKEAGEQYF. In DNA form, the CDR3 reads TGTGCCAGCAGTCGCAGGAAAGAGGCGGGCGAGCAGTACTTC.

This clone came up once. V and J are TRBV30 and TRBJ2-2; D is unresolved. From germline, CDR1 is GTSNPN and CDR2 SVGIG (reference sequence). The germline V and J ends were trimmed by 5 bases and 8 bases, with 18 bases remaining between them. The CDR3 is made up of 14 amino acids. CDR3 sequence (DNA): TGTGCCTGGGGCGTCTTGGGGAAAATGGGGGAGCTGTTTTTT. This sequence encodes CAWGVLGKMGELFF.

The genes are TRBV4-3 and TRBJ1-6; D remains unclear. CDR1 is LGHNA and CDR2 is YSLEER in the germline V gene. The CDR3 runs to 17 residues. V was trimmed by 0 bases and J by 8 bases, leaving 17 bases between them. CDR3 in amino acids: CASSQDRDPGGYSPLHF. CDR3 bases: TGCGCCAGCAGCCAAGATCGAGACCCCGGCGGGTATTCACCCCTCCACTTT.

The chain employs TRBV6-1 and TRBJ1-5; D call uncertain. The germline V gene encodes CDR1 MNHNS and CDR2 SASEGT. CDR3 size: 13 residues. V was shortened by 10 bases and J by 8 bases, with 18 bases between the two germline ends. CDR3 sequence: CATCGGFLEPQHF. In DNA, the CDR3 is TGTGCCACCTGCGGTGGGTTTTTGGAGCCCCAGCATTTT.

To note about this clone: Other DNA variants within this sample encode the same CDR3. This rearrangement joins TRBV29-1 to TRBJ2-7; D gene ambiguous. The CDR3 sequence is 11 residues long. CDR1 SQVTM and CDR2 ANQGSEA come from the germline V gene. Trimming removed 4 bases from V and 3 bases from J, with 7 bases in between. For the CDR3, the DNA is TGCAGCGTTGTAGCTAGCTACGAGCAGTACTTC. It codes for CSVVASYEQYF.

The rearrangement links TRBV19 to TRBJ1-5, with a tentative D call TRBD1 (6 bases). The CDR3 is 12 amino acids. V was trimmed by 11 bases and J by 4 bases, leaving 12 bases between them. The germline CDR1 and CDR2 sequences are LNHDA and SQIVND (reference sequence). CDR3 in amino acids: CAGGDINQPQHF. The CDR3 coding sequence is TGTGCCGGGGGGGACATAAATCAGCCCCAGCATTTT.

This clone was seen just once. This sample also contains other DNA sequences that code for the same CDR3. This sequence joins TRBV19 and TRBJ1-5; D ambiguous. CDR1 and CDR2 from the germline V gene are LNHDA and SQIVND (reference sequence). This CDR3 contains 12 residues. V dropped 7 bases and J dropped 4 bases, with 8 bases sitting between them. CDR3: CASTGGNQPQHF. The CDR3 DNA reads as TGTGCCAGTACCGGAGGGAATCAGCCCCAGCATTTT.

Turning to this clone: This specimen includes other DNA sequences encoding the same CDR3. V usage is TRBV5-1 and J usage is TRBJ2-5; a weak D match, TRBD2 (7 bases). The CDR3 extends over 14 amino acids. V gave up 4 bases and J gave up 1 base, with 11 bases separating them. Per germline, CDR1 SGHRS and CDR2 YFSETQ. The CDR3 spells CASSLGGPQETQYF. CDR3 coding DNA: TGCGCCAGCAGCCTCGGGGGGCCCCAAGAGACCCAGTACTTC.

This chain uses TRBV5-4 with TRBJ2-3; no reliable D call. Trimming took 0 bases from V and 6 from J, leaving 8 bases between them. Germline loops: CDR1 SGHNT, CDR2 YYREEE (reference sequence). The CDR3 has 13 residues. The CDR3 loop is CASSLGGVDTQYF. CDR3 nucleotides: TGTGCCAGCAGCTTGGGGGGTGTGGATACGCAGTATTTT.

The sample holds one count of this clone. This chain links TRBV7-2 with TRBJ2-4, with 13 bases that match TRBD2. The CDR3 has 18 residues. The V gene's germline CDR1 is SGHTA and CDR2 FQGNSA. V shed 4 bases, J shed 3 bases, and the junction held 9 bases outside the gene matches. CDR3 bases: TGTGCCAGCAGCTCGGGACTAGCGGGATCGATGGTCAAAAACATTCAGTACTTC. Translation: CASSSGLAGSMVKNIQYF. The entire variable domain, with the rest obtained from reference TRBV7-2 and TRBJ2-4, is as follows: GAGVSQSPSNKVTEKGKDVELRCDPISGHTALYWYRQSLGQGLEFLIYFQGNSAPDKSGLPSDRFSAERTGGSVSTLTIQRTQQEDSAVYLCASSSGLAGSMVKNIQYFGAGTRLSVL.

Worth noting for this clone: Sequence at one end of the junction differs from germline and may be a read error. The chain couples TRBV7-7 to TRBJ2-1; 10 bases map to TRBD2. The CDR3 contains 15 residues. Per the germline V gene, CDR1 is SSHAT and CDR2 is FNYEAQ (reference sequence). The CDR3 spells CASSASSGSSGEQFF. Here the CDR3 DNA reads TGTGCTAGCAGCGCCTCTAGCGGGAGTTCGGGAGAGCAGTTCTTC. Full variable domain (outside the CDR3, taken from reference TRBV7-7 and TRBJ2-1): GAGVSQSPRYKVTKRGQDVTLRCDPISSHATLYWYQQALGQGPEFLTYFNYEAQPDKSGLPSDRFSAERPEGSISTLTIQRTEQRDSAMYRCASSASSGSSGEQFFGPGTRLTVL.

This chain connects TRBV30 to TRBJ1-2; the D is unclear. The CDR3 has 15 amino acids. V lost 1 base, J lost 0 bases, and 12 bases lay in between. CDR1 and CDR2 (germline): GTSNPN, SVGIG (reference sequence). The CDR3 DNA reads TGTGCCTGGAGTGGGCGGCAGAATACTAACTATGGCTACACCTTC. Protein: CAWSGRQNTNYGYTF. Drawing the rest from reference TRBV30 and TRBJ1-2, the complete variable domain is SQTIHQWPATLVQPVGSPLSLECTVEGTSNPNLYWYRQAAGRGLQLLFYSVGIGQISSEVPQNLSASRPQDRQFILSSKKLLLSDSGFYLCAWSGRQNTNYGYTFGSGTRLTVV.

The gene calls are TRBV19 and TRBJ1-1; D may be TRBD1 (5 bases). The germline V and J ends were trimmed by 5 bases and 4 bases, with 17 bases remaining between them. From germline, CDR1 is LNHDA and CDR2 SQIVND (reference sequence). The CDR3 runs to 15 residues. DNA for the CDR3: TGTGCCAGTAGTGACGGGACTTTAAGAGGCACTGAAGCTTTCTTT. Its protein product is CASSDGTLRGTEAFF.

The chain uses TRBV30 and TRBJ1-1; D not resolved. The V and J ends lost 5 bases and 11 bases respectively, with 15 bases between them. This CDR3 contains 11 residues. CDR1 and CDR2 from the germline V gene are GTSNPN and SVGIG (reference sequence). This CDR3 reads CAWVWTHTAFF. The CDR3 DNA follows: TGTGCCTGGGTTTGGACTCATACTGCTTTCTTT.

Worth noting for this clone: This CDR3 is also generated by other DNA sequences in the sample. V usage is TRBV10-3 and J usage is TRBJ1-2; 8 bases fit TRBD1. J was trimmed by 4 bases and V by 5 bases; bases with no gene match: 3. CDR3 length: 13 residues. Germline loops: CDR1 ENHRY, CDR2 SYGVKD. In nucleotides, the CDR3 is TGTGCCATCAGTCCAGGGACAGGCTATGGCTACACCTTC. It yields the protein CAISPGTGYGYTF.

Concerning this clone itself: One end of the junction is discordant with germline, which a read error may explain. The J gene is TRBJ1-4, the V gene TRBV19, with D possibly TRBD1 on 5 matching bases. From germline, CDR1 is LNHDA and CDR2 SQIVND (reference sequence). The CDR3 is made up of 16 amino acids. In DNA, the CDR3 is TGTGCCAGTAGTATAGACCGGGGCGGGGGACCATCGACCAAGTCATTT. Encoded protein: CASSIDRGGGPSTKSF.

J is TRBJ2-3 and V is TRBV5-1; TRBD1 might be the D (5 bases). Trimming took off 0 bases at V and 5 bases at J, with 13 bases between the two ends. CDR3 length equals 15 residues. The germline V gene has CDR1 SGHRS and CDR2 YFSETQ. The CDR3 region has the DNA TGCGCCAGCAGCTTGGTTCAGGGTACGCAAGATACGCAGTATTTT. Encoded protein: CASSLVQGTQDTQYF.

The chain has TRBV28 and TRBJ1-5; 8 nucleotides agree with TRBD1. Germline values: CDR1 MDHEN, CDR2 SYDVKM. The CDR3 totals 17 residues. After removal of 3 bases from V and 7 bases from J, the junction contained 14 bases not matched to a gene. The CDR3 sequence is CASSLQPGQANGQPQHF. CDR3 nucleotide sequence: TGTGCCAGCAGTTTGCAACCGGGACAGGCGAACGGCCAGCCCCAGCATTTT.

The V gene is TRBV6-6, the J gene TRBJ2-7, with D uncertain. V lost 10 bases and J 0 bases, leaving 19 bases between the germline ends. The CDR3 runs to 15 residues. Germline V gene sequence: CDR1 MNHNY, CDR2 SVGAGI (reference sequence). The DNA of the CDR3 is TGTGCCATCAGGCCCGACGGAAGGAGCTCCTACGAGCAGTACTTC. Its translation: CAIRPDGRSSYEQYF.

V gene TRBV5-1 combines with J gene TRBJ2-3; D is uncertain. Trimming pared 0 bases from V and 4 bases from J, leaving 12 bases between. CDR3 length equals 15 residues. From germline, CDR1 is SGHRS and CDR2 YFSETQ. The CDR3 is CASSLARPGADTQYF. CDR3 DNA: TGCGCCAGCAGCTTGGCGCGACCCGGCGCAGATACGCAGTATTTT.

The chain couples TRBV6-1 to TRBJ1-2; D not resolved. V was trimmed by 7 bases and J by 4 bases, leaving 13 bases between them. The germline CDR1 and CDR2 sequences are MNHNS and SASEGT. This CDR3 region has 13 residues. CDR3 region: CASTSTSGYGYTF. The CDR3 DNA sequence: TGTGCCAGCACTTCGACTTCGGGCTATGGCTACACCTTC.

The chain links TRBV29-1 to TRBJ2-5; TRBD1 aligns across 11 bases. Germline-derived CDR1 and CDR2 are SQVTM and ANQGSEA. The CDR3 spans 17 residues. V was clipped by 3 bases and J by 5 bases; unmatched bases: 14. CDR3 sequence: CSVEKIADRGRVETQYF. In nucleotides, the CDR3 is TGCAGCGTTGAGAAGATTGCGGACAGGGGGCGCGTGGAGACCCAGTACTTC.

Note on this clone: The sample contains more than one DNA sequence encoding this CDR3. The rearrangement joins TRBV5-1 to TRBJ2-7, with D maybe TRBD2 (6 bases). This CDR3 region has 13 residues. V was shortened by 1 base and J by 3 bases, with 8 bases between the two germline ends. The V gene's germline CDR1 is SGHRS and CDR2 YFSETQ. The CDR3 is CASSLIGGYEQYF. The CDR3 DNA sequence: TGCGCCAGCAGCTTGATCGGGGGCTACGAGCAGTACTTC.